A single sample is the source of the 4 T cell receptor beta chains below, sequenced in a study of T cell repertoires in breast cancer. Paired alpha-beta TCRs of CD8+ T cells were analyzed by expanded emulsion RT-PCR. During the second nested PCR, blocking oligonucleotides suppressed genes that were not paired. Each CDR3 protein is one row after TCRdb ran MiXCR on the emulsion pairing reads. The table lists nearly 40,000 distinct CDR3 sequences, 35% to 50% of them singletons. Sequencing used CD8+ T cells. The receptors here all came from a pool of human donors with breast cancer or a healthy control (not recorded which).

Many counts were recorded for this clonotype. The chain carries TRBV25-1 and TRBJ2-7; 7 bases agree with TRBD2. Germline trimming cut 7 bases from V and 2 bases from J; bases unmatched to any gene: 5. Germline lookup yields CDR1 MGHDK and CDR2 SYGVNS. The CDR3 totals 13 residues. CDR3 nucleotides: TGTGCCAGCATGCTAGCGGAGACCTACGAGCAGTACTTC. Translating gives CASMLAETYEQYF.

The chain employs TRBV12-3 or TRBV12-4 and TRBJ2-5; D might be TRBD2 (6 bases). This CDR3 spans 11 amino acids. V shed 3 bases and J shed 14 bases, with 13 bases lying between them. The CDR3 coding sequence is TGTGCCAGCAGTTTCGGCGGGGCGATATACTTC. This gives the protein CASSFGGAIYF.

This clonotype was detected a few times. The chain combines TRBV20-1 with TRBJ2-3, with 10 bases identical to TRBD2. Germline V gives CDR1 DFQATT, CDR2 SNEGSKA (reference sequence). V trimming: 5 bases; J trimming: 2 bases; junction bases outside the gene matches: 4. CDR3 size: 14 residues. CDR3 loop: CSAPSGGHTDTQYF. DNA for the CDR3: TGCAGTGCTCCTAGCGGGGGCCACACAGATACGCAGTATTTT.

This rearrangement joins TRBV27 to TRBJ2-7; possibly TRBD1 or TRBD2 for D (5 bases each). Germline lookup yields CDR1 MNHEY and CDR2 SMNVEV (reference sequence). This CDR3 contains 14 residues. Trimming took off 5 bases at V and 3 bases at J, with 14 bases between the two ends. Here the CDR3 reads CASSVLRGDYEQYF. CDR3 nucleotides: TGTGCCAGCAGTGTCCTAAGAGGGGACTACGAGCAGTACTTC.